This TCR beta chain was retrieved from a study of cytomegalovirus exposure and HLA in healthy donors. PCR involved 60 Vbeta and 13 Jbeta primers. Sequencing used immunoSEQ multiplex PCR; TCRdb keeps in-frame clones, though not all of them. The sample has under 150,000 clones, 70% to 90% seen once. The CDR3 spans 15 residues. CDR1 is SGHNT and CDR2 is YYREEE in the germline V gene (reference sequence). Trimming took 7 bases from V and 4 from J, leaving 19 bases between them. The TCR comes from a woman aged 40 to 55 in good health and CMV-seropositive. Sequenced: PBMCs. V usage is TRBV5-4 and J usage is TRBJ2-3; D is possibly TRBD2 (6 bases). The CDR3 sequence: CASGRMGEDADTQYF. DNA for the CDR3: TGTGCCAGCGGAAGGATGGGGGAGGACGCAGATACGCAGTATTTT.